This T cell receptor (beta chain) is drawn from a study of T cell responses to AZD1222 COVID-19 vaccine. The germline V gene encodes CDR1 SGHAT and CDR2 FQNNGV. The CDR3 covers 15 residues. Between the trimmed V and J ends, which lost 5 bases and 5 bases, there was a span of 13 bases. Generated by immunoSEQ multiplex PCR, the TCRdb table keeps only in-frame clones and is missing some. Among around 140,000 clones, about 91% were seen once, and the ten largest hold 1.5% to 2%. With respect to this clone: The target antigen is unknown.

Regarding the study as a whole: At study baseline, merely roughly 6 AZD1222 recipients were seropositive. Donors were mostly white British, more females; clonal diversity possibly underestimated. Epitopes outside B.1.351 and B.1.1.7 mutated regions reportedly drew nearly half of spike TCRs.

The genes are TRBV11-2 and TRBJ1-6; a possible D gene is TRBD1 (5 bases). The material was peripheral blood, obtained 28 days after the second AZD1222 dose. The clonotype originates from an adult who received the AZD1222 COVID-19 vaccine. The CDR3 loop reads CASSPAAGDNSPLHF. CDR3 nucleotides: TGTGCCAGCAGCCCCGCGGCGGGGGATAATTCACCCCTCCACTTT.